The clone carrying this TCR beta chain was seen a handful of times. Its antigen is as yet unknown. These data are taken from a study of cytotoxic CD8 clonotypes in ibrutinib-treated CLL. Study results and caveats: Contraction or stability on treatment was seen for public clonotypes, which were uncommon.

V lost 0 bases, J lost 4 bases, and 4 bases lay in between. This CDR3 has 13 amino acids. Germline V gene lookup returns CDR1 MGHRA and CDR2 YSYEKL. Investigators sought sequencing depths of between 1 in 200,000 and 1 in 1 million T cells. This table comes from immunoSEQ multiplex PCR, and its TCRdb copy is limited to in-frame clones, with some not included. This table has roughly 110,000 clones, under 70% appearing once. The sample here was PBMCs, taken after 24 months of ibrutinib treatment. This chain connects TRBV4-1 to TRBJ2-1; unclear D gene. The clonotype was recovered from a human donor with chronic lymphocytic leukemia. In DNA, the CDR3 is TGCGCCAGCAGCCAAGATTGGTACAATGAGCAGTTCTTC. It is translated as CASSQDWYNEQFF.